The TCR beta chain under discussion was sequenced for a study of blood T cell repertoires in COVID-19. Study details: T cells, B-cell-depleted T cells, or PBMCs provided the cDNA or gDNA that served as material.

The CDR3 is 14 amino acids. Germline lookup yields CDR1 SGHRS and CDR2 YFSETQ. V lost 0 bases, J lost 4 bases, and 11 bases lay in between. Participant ages covered about 18 to 95 years across 24 US areas. Method: immunoSEQ multiplex PCR; TCRdb's copy keeps in-frame clones and lacks some. The data show over 250,000 clones, with about 87% seen just once and about 3% held by the top ten. V is TRBV5-1 and J is TRBJ2-7, with D uncertain. This clonotype was obtained from a woman between 50 and 59 years old who had recovered from COVID-19. Specimen: PBMCs or T cells enriched from blood (not recorded which). CDR3 residues: CASSLAAQFYEQYF. In DNA form, the CDR3 reads TGCGCCAGCAGCTTGGCTGCCCAGTTTTACGAGCAGTACTTC.